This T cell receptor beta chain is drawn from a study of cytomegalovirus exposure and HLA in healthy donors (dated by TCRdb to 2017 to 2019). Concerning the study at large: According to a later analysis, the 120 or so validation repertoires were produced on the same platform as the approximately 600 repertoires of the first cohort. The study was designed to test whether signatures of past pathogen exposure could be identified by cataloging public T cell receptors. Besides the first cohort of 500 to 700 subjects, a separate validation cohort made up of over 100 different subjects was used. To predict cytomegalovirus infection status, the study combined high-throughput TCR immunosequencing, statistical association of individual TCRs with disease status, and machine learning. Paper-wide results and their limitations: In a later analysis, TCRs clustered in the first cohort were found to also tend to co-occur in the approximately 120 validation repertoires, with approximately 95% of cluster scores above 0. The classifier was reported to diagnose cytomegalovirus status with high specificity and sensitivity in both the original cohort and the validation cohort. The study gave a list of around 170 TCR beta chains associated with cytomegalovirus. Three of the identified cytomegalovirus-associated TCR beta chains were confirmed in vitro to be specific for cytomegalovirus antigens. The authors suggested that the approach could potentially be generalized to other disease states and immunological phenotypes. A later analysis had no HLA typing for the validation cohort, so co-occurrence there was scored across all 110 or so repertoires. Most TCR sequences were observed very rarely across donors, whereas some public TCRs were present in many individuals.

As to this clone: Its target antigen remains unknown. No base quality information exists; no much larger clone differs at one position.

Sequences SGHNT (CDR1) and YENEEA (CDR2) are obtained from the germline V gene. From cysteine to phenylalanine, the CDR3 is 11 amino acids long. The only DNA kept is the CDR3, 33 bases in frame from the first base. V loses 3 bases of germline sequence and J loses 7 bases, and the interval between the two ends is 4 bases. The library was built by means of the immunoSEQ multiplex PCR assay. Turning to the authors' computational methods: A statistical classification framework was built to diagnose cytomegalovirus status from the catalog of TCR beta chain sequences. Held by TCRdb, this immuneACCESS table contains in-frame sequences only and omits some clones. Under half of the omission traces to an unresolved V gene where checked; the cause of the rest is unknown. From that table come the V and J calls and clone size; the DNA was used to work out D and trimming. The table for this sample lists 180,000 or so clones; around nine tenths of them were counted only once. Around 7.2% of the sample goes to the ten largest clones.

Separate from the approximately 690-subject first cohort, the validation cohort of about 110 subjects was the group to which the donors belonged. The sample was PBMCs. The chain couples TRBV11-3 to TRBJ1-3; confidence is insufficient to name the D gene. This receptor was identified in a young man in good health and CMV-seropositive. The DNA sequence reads TGTGCCAGCAGCTTTCGGAACACCATATATTTT. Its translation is CASSFRNTIYF.